The 30 T cell receptor beta chains listed next were all sequenced from one sample in a study of blood T cell repertoires in COVID-19. Libraries were prepared by immunoSEQ multiplex PCR; TCRdb keeps only in-frame clonotypes and omits some of them. The data hold about 55,000 clones, with 91% observed a single time. Specimen: peripheral blood. All receptors derive from a man aged 50 or older with active COVID-19.

The rearrangement joins TRBV5-1 to TRBJ1-2; D is perhaps TRBD1 (6 bases). Deletions cut 2 bases from V and 3 bases from J, with 11 bases between. From germline, CDR1 is SGHRS and CDR2 YFSETQ. This CDR3 is built from 14 residues. This chain's CDR3 is CASSLGQLDYGYTF. CDR3 bases: TGCGCCAGCAGCTTAGGACAGCTCGACTATGGCTACACCTTC. Variable domain in full (rest from reference TRBV5-1 and TRBJ1-2): KAGVTQTPRYLIKTRGQQVTLSCSPISGHRSVSWYQQTPGQGLQFLFEYFSETQRNKGNFPGRFSGRQFSNSRSEMNVSTLELGDSALYLCASSLGQLDYGYTFGSGTRLTVV.

V is TRBV5-5 and J is TRBJ1-2, with 7 bases that match TRBD1. J gave up 7 bases and V 3 bases, and 24 bases lay outside the gene matches. Looked up from germline, CDR1 is SGHKS and CDR2 is YYEKEE (reference sequence). The CDR3 is 19 residues long. CDR3 protein: CASSSNYNAGTELVGGYTF. The CDR3 bases are TGTGCCAGCAGCTCCAACTATAACGCCGGGACAGAGCTTGTCGGTGGCTACACCTTC.

The rearrangement joins TRBV30 to TRBJ2-5; D may be TRBD1 (6 bases). V was trimmed by 0 bases and J by 1 base, leaving 9 bases between them. The CDR3 covers 14 residues. Germline V lookup: CDR1 GTSNPN, CDR2 SVGIG (reference sequence). CDR3 DNA sequence: TGTGCCTGGAGTGTAACAGGGAGCCAAGAGACCCAGTACTTC. Translated: CAWSVTGSQETQYF.

The rearrangement joins TRBV5-6 to TRBJ1-5; 7 bases agree with TRBD1. The CDR3 spans 14 residues. CDR1 is SGHDT and CDR2 is YYEEEE in the germline V gene. V shed 0 bases, J shed 6 bases, and the junction held 3 bases outside the gene matches. The CDR3 DNA reads TGTGCCAGCAGCTTGGAAGGGGGCAGTCAGCCCCAGCATTTT. It codes for CASSLEGGSQPQHF. Combining the CDR3 with reference TRBV5-6 and TRBJ1-5 gives the whole variable domain DAGVTQSPTHLIKTRGQQVTLRCSPKSGHDTVSWYQQALGQGPQFIFQYYEEEERQRGNFPDRFSGHQFPNYSSELNVNALLLGDSALYLCASSLEGGSQPQHFGDGTRLSIL.

The chain links TRBV6-5 to TRBJ1-4; 8 positions agree with TRBD1. Germline V gene data show CDR1 as MNHEY and CDR2 as SVGAGI. The CDR3 loop spans 14 amino acids. V lost 9 bases, J lost 7 bases, and 10 bases stayed unmatched. The chain's CDR3 is CASRVGQGSEKLFF. The CDR3 region has the DNA TGTGCCAGTCGAGTCGGACAGGGCTCTGAAAAACTGTTTTTT.

The J gene is TRBJ2-2, the V gene TRBV30; 9 positions agree with TRBD2. CDR3 size: 15 residues. The germline CDR1 and CDR2 sequences are GTSNPN and SVGIG (reference sequence). The V gene end was trimmed by 4 bases and the J gene end by 4 bases; junction bases not matched to a gene: 7. The chain's CDR3 is CAWTAGGQVTGELFF. The CDR3 nucleotides read TGTGCCTGGACGGCGGGGGGGCAAGTCACCGGGGAGCTGTTTTTT.

This rearrangement joins TRBV11-2 to TRBJ2-1; a weak D match, TRBD2 (5 bases). Germline CDR1 and CDR2: SGHAT and FQNNGV. The CDR3 sequence is 12 residues long. V lost 5 bases and J lost 8, with 10 bases in between. The CDR3 sequence is CASSIPGYEQFF. For the CDR3, the DNA is TGTGCCAGCAGCATCCCGGGGTATGAGCAGTTCTTC.

The J gene is TRBJ1-2, the V gene TRBV7-2; no reliable D call. Per the germline V gene, CDR1 is SGHTA and CDR2 is FQGNSA. Trimming removed 5 bases at V and 2 bases at J, with 12 bases between. CDR3 size: 14 residues. The CDR3 DNA follows: TGTGCCAGCAGCCCTTCGACGGGGAACTATGGCTACACCTTC. It encodes CASSPSTGNYGYTF.

The chain has TRBV19 and TRBJ2-1; 10 bases map to TRBD2. In germline, CDR1 is LNHDA, CDR2 SQIVND (reference sequence). V lost 3 bases to trimming and J lost 9 bases; unmatched junction nucleotides: 14. The CDR3 covers 17 residues. The CDR3 loop is CASSIGRVTSGTPEQFF. The CDR3 DNA sequence: TGTGCCAGTAGTATTGGCAGGGTAACTAGCGGGACTCCTGAGCAGTTCTTC. Full variable domain (rest looked up from reference TRBV19 and TRBJ2-1): DGGITQSPKYLFRKEGQNVTLSCEQNLNHDAMYWYRQDPGQGLRLIYYSQIVNDFQKGDIAEGYSVSREKKESFPLTVTSAQKNPTAFYLCASSIGRVTSGTPEQFFGPGTRLTVL.

The rearrangement joins TRBV14 to TRBJ1-2, with TRBD1 matching 10 bases. CDR3 length equals 16 residues. CDR1 is SGHDN and CDR2 is FVKESK in the germline V gene. The V segment lost 0 bases and the J segment 1 base; nucleotides outside the gene matches: 2. The CDR3 coding sequence is TGTGCCAGCAGCCAAGATAGGACAGGGGGTAACTATGGCTACACCTTC. It encodes CASSQDRTGGNYGYTF. Based on the CDR3 plus reference TRBV14 and TRBJ1-2, the full variable domain is EAGVTQFPSHSVIEKGQTVTLRCDPISGHDNLYWYRRVMGKEIKFLLHFVKESKQDESGMPNNRFLAERTGGTYSTLKVQPAELEDSGVYFCASSQDRTGGNYGYTFGSGTRLTVV.

This clone has just one count. The chain employs TRBV2 and TRBJ2-2; TRBD2 matches at 13 bases. Germline assignment: CDR1 SNHLY and CDR2 FYNNEI. The V gene end was trimmed by 3 bases and the J gene end by 2 bases; junction bases not matched to a gene: 9. The length of the CDR3 is 19 residues. DNA of the CDR3: TGTGCCAGCAGTGACCCCCGTCGGACTAGCGGGGGAAACACCGGGGAGCTGTTTTTT. Translating gives CASSDPRRTSGGNTGELFF.

This sequence joins TRBV19 and TRBJ1-5; D may be TRBD1 (6 bases). With 1 base removed from V and 6 bases from J, the gap between germline ends came to 13 bases. Per the germline V gene, CDR1 is LNHDA and CDR2 is SQIVND (reference sequence). This CDR3 is built from 15 residues. CDR3 sequence (DNA): TGTGCCAGTAGTATAGTGTCGGGGGGCTTTCAGCCCCAGCATTTT. Protein product: CASSIVSGGFQPQHF.

The chain carries TRBV2 and TRBJ2-1; D is possibly TRBD2 (5 bases). V gave up 7 bases and J gave up 7 bases, with 8 bases separating them. From germline, CDR1 is SNHLY and CDR2 FYNNEI. This CDR3 region has 11 residues. The DNA for the CDR3 is TGTGCCAGCAAGGGCGGGAATGAGCAGTTCTTC. Amino acids: CASKGGNEQFF.

The CDR3 DNA follows: TGTGCCAGCAGGGGGGTAGGGGACAAGGCAGATACGCAGTATTTT. Amino acid sequence: CASRGVGDKADTQYF. The rearrangement joins TRBV2 to TRBJ2-3; D is possibly TRBD1 (6 bases). The germline V gene encodes CDR1 SNHLY and CDR2 FYNNEI. The CDR3 is made up of 15 amino acids. Trimming stripped 6 bases from V and 4 bases from J, with 17 bases between.

The V gene is TRBV9, the J gene TRBJ1-5, with TRBD1 matching 9 bases. This CDR3 is built from 14 residues. The germline V gene has CDR1 SGDLS and CDR2 YYNGEE. With V trimmed by 4 bases and J by 4 bases, 3 bases remained unmatched. CDR3 protein: CASSPTGGNQPQHF. The CDR3 DNA is TGTGCCAGCAGCCCGACAGGGGGGAATCAGCCCCAGCATTTT.

The chain has TRBV6-6 and TRBJ1-1; TRBD1 is a possible D gene (5 bases). Germline CDR1 is MNHNY and CDR2 is SVGAGI (reference sequence). The germline V and J ends were trimmed by 7 bases and 9 bases, with 18 bases remaining between them. The CDR3 sequence is 13 residues long. The CDR3 nucleotides read TGTGCCAGCACCGCACCACCAGGGCCCCAAGCTTTCTTT. Protein: CASTAPPGPQAFF.

The rearrangement joins TRBV11-3 to TRBJ2-2, with D unresolved. Per germline, CDR1 SGHNT and CDR2 YENEEA. The CDR3 length is 13 residues. V dropped 2 bases and J dropped 8 bases, with 9 bases sitting between them. In DNA, the CDR3 is TGTGCCAGCAGCTTAACAATGCCGGGGGAGCTGTTTTTT. It specifies CASSLTMPGELFF.

The rearrangement joins TRBV6-5 to TRBJ1-6, with D uncertain. V gave up 2 bases and J gave up 5 bases, with 10 bases separating them. The CDR3 totals 15 residues. The germline CDR1 and CDR2 sequences are MNHEY and SVGAGI. CDR3 nucleotide sequence: TGTGCCAGCAGTTACAGCGGGATTGATAATTCACCCCTCCACTTT. This translates into CASSYSGIDNSPLHF.

The CDR3 region is CASNRGRQNTEAFF. The CDR3 DNA follows: TGTGCCAGCAATAGGGGGCGGCAGAACACTGAAGCTTTCTTT. The chain has TRBV6-6 and TRBJ1-1, with 7 bases fitting TRBD1. Trimming took 7 bases from V and 1 from J; bases not matched to a gene: 6. Germline V lookup: CDR1 MNHNY, CDR2 SVGAGI (reference sequence). The CDR3 is 14 residues long.

The rearrangement uses TRBV30 and TRBJ2-7; 8 nucleotides line up with TRBD1. The CDR3 consists of 14 residues. With 0 bases clipped from V and 2 bases from J, the junction kept 3 bases outside the gene matches. Germline V gene data show CDR1 as GTSNPN and CDR2 as SVGIG (reference sequence). The CDR3 DNA follows: TGTGCCTGGAGTGTAGGACAGGGACCCTACGAGCAGTACTTC. Protein product: CAWSVGQGPYEQYF.

CDR3 bases: TGTGCCAGTAGTGGCACCGAGGGACAGGGAGAGGATGGCTACACCTTC. This gives the protein CASSGTEGQGEDGYTF. The chain recombines TRBV19 with TRBJ1-2; 9 bases are a match to TRBD1. The V gene end was trimmed by 5 bases and the J gene end by 6 bases; junction bases not matched to a gene: 13. CDR1 is LNHDA, CDR2 SQIVND, per germline (reference sequence). The CDR3 runs 16 residues.

This sequence joins TRBV10-3 and TRBJ2-7; 7 nucleotides line up with TRBD1. The junction had 5 bases not matched to a gene; V was cut back by 5 bases and J by 4 bases. CDR3 size: 13 residues. Germline V gene sequence: CDR1 ENHRY, CDR2 SYGVKD. The CDR3 is CAISSRTGYEQYF. The CDR3 bases are TGTGCCATCAGTTCTAGGACAGGTTACGAGCAGTACTTC.

The CDR3 DNA reads TGCAGCGTTGGCCCCCATGCGTCGAGCTCCTACGAGCAGTACTTC. This codes for CSVGPHASSSYEQYF. V usage is TRBV29-1 and J usage is TRBJ2-7; D call uncertain. Germline loops: CDR1 SQVTM, CDR2 ANQGSEA. The CDR3 is 15 residues long. With 4 bases removed from V and 0 bases from J, the gap between germline ends came to 16 bases.

J is TRBJ1-1 and V is TRBV5-1, with D possibly matching TRBD1 (5 bases). The CDR3 has 14 amino acids. Trimming cost V 1 base and J 3 bases, with 10 bases left between them. Germline CDR1 and CDR2: SGHRS and YFSETQ. Here the CDR3 reads CASSLFTGDTEAFF. The CDR3 DNA reads as TGCGCCAGCAGCTTGTTCACGGGGGACACTGAAGCTTTCTTT.

This sequence joins TRBV30 and TRBJ2-2, with TRBD1 matching 8 bases. The CDR3 totals 15 residues. Trimming removed 2 bases from V and 7 bases from J; junction bases left unmatched: 9. CDR1 is GTSNPN, CDR2 SVGIG, per germline (reference sequence). DNA for the CDR3: TGTGCCTGGAGTAAACCTCAGGGGGCCATCGGGGAGCTGTTTTTT. As protein: CAWSKPQGAIGELFF.

The count of this clone is one. The J gene is TRBJ2-1, the V gene TRBV5-1; D perhaps matches TRBD2 (6 bases). V was pared by 2 bases and J by 7 bases, with 10 bases between. The CDR3 loop spans 13 amino acids. CDR1 is SGHRS, CDR2 YFSETQ, per germline. This chain's CDR3 is CASSLGGKNEQFF. In DNA, the CDR3 is TGCGCCAGCAGCTTAGGCGGGAAGAATGAGCAGTTCTTC.

This sequence joins TRBV18 and TRBJ2-3; maybe TRBD2 (6 bases). The germline V gene encodes CDR1 KGHSH and CDR2 LQKENI. V dropped 2 bases and J dropped 0 bases, with 9 bases sitting between them. This CDR3 is built from 15 residues. The CDR3 bases are TGTGCCAGCTCACCAACGGGGACTAGCACAGATACGCAGTATTTT. Protein: CASSPTGTSTDTQYF.

The chain is built from TRBV7-2 and TRBJ2-5, with D tentatively TRBD2 (5 bases). CDR3 length equals 13 residues. Trimming stripped 5 bases from V and 5 bases from J, with 12 bases between. Per germline, CDR1 SGHTA and CDR2 FQGNSA. The CDR3 region is CASSRGPVETQYF. CDR3 sequence (DNA): TGTGCCAGCAGCCGAGGGCCCGTTGAGACCCAGTACTTC.

This chain connects TRBV5-1 to TRBJ2-1, with D possibly matching TRBD1 (5 bases). CDR1 is SGHRS and CDR2 is YFSETQ in the germline V gene. CDR3 length equals 16 residues. Deletions cut 4 bases from V and 0 bases from J, with 14 bases between. The CDR3 region has the DNA TGCGCCAGCAGCCCCCAAAGGGGAAGCTCCTACAATGAGCAGTTCTTC. Amino acids: CASSPQRGSSYNEQFF.

About this clone: A read error may produce the germline difference seen at one junction end. The chain employs TRBV6-1 and TRBJ1-5; 7 nucleotides align to TRBD1. The CDR3 has 14 amino acids. The germline CDR1 and CDR2 sequences are MNHNS and SASEGT. CDR3 coding DNA: TGTGCCAGCAGTGAACAGGGGGGCAATGAGCCCCAGCATTTT. Encoded protein: CASSEQGGNEPQHF.